A selection of T cell receptor beta chains follows, all from one sample in a study of OX40 agonist ivuxolimab in advanced cancers. Using immunoSEQ multiplex PCR, the repertoire was profiled, and TCRdb retains in-frame clones only, with some absent. The sample lists around 58,000 clones; about 89% were seen once. The sample here was CD4+ or CD8+ T cells sorted from blood, taken in a trial of the OX40 agonist ivuxolimab. The source is an adult with an advanced solid tumor such as melanoma, head and neck, liver or kidney cancer. CDR3s include the opening cysteine and the closing phenylalanine or tryptophan.

v_gene	j_gene	CDR3aa
TRBV21-1	TRBJ1-1	CASSGGAGQGAYLGPATEAFF
TRBV20-1	TRBJ1-4	CSAKRDEKLFF
TRBV11-2	TRBJ1-3	CASSLNGNYGAYTIYF
TRBV18	TRBJ2-1	CASSLRDGDEQFF
TRBV6-5	TRBJ1-4	CASSPGQGAEKLFF
TRBV18	TRBJ2-1	CASSPPTGNEQFF
TRBV15	TRBJ2-6	CATTRGGSGANVLTF
TRBV7-8	TRBJ1-1	CASSKGKGGAFF
TRBV5-6	TRBJ2-7	CASSPGGSYEQYF
TRBV29-1	TRBJ2-7	CSVEVMVSSGTRYF
TRBV6-5	TRBJ1-1	CASSYSEGSEAFF
TRBV5-1	TRBJ1-1	CASSLGQSNTEAFF
TRBV5-1	TRBJ2-3	CASSLPDRITDTQYF
TRBV7-2	TRBJ1-1	CASSLMGRDTEAFF
TRBV11-2	TRBJ2-6	CASRLYGAGANVLTF
TRBV11-2	TRBJ1-2	CASSPGLSYGYTF
TRBV7-3	TRBJ2-4	CASRLAGAKNIQYF
TRBV5-4	TRBJ2-1	CASSLRAGGVNEQFF
TRBV20-1	TRBJ2-3	CSAKLNTQYF
TRBV14	TRBJ2-1	CASSQLSGSYNEQFF
TRBV6-1	TRBJ2-1	CASSAGWGSDEQFF
TRBV19	TRBJ1-4	CATGIGGGNEKLFF
TRBV6-1	TRBJ2-5	CASIGHPFGETQYF
TRBV5-5	TRBJ1-2	CASSLTIPAGSDYGYTF
TRBV7-9	TRBJ2-7	CASRGTVRSEQYF
TRBV7-6	TRBJ2-2	CASSFLSPGELFF
TRBV15	TRBJ2-5	CATSRDMATQETQYF
TRBV28	TRBJ1-2	CASLPGRIYGYTF
TRBV10-1	TRBJ1-2	CASSESGFLGHGYTF
TRBV19	TRBJ1-3	CASTAAGAGNTIYF
TRBV11-2	TRBJ2-3	CASSRAGGAWDTQYF
TRBV6-1	TRBJ2-7	CASSPRDAKGNEQYF
TRBV7-9	TRBJ2-5	CASGGGQNEETQYF
TRBV5-6	TRBJ2-3	CASSPGQGSDTQYF
TRBV14	TRBJ2-2	CASSQLTRAGGELFF
TRBV5-1	TRBJ2-3	CASSLAKRTDTQYF
TRBV5-1	TRBJ2-5	CASSSHGTGKKETQYF
TRBV19	TRBJ2-7	CASSLVEQGEQYF
TRBV28	TRBJ1-5	CASSLTGNSNQPQHF
TRBV29-1	TRBJ2-1	CSVKTSGPNNEQFF
TRBV2	TRBJ2-7	CASSESSYEQYF
TRBV9	TRBJ2-1	CASRGAGNEQFF
TRBV28	TRBJ2-6	CASSSQQGAGSGANVLTF
TRBV5-4	TRBJ2-7	CATAGQKGNSYEQYF
TRBV12-5	TRBJ2-2	CASGLASGGGGELFF
TRBV27	TRBJ2-7	CASSLSTTGGSEQYF
TRBV9	TRBJ2-3	CASSVTSGGGDTQYF
TRBV28	TRBJ1-5	CASSLWSGDSNQPQHF
TRBV7-8	TRBJ2-7	CASSSSSGRLSYEQYF
TRBV5-1	TRBJ1-1	CASSLNGRGRNTEAFF
TRBV10-3	TRBJ2-7	CAISSLYEQYF
TRBV7-6	TRBJ1-2	CASSRGGADNYGYTF
TRBV6-5	TRBJ1-2	CASISTHGRLVGYTF
TRBV2	TRBJ1-5	CASSGRDRVQPQHF
TRBV14	TRBJ2-5	CASSQLGGQTQYF